This T cell receptor (beta chain) was captured in a study of blood T cell repertoires in COVID-19. Study-level information: Sources were T cells, B-cell-depleted T cells, or PBMCs; the material itself was cDNA or gDNA.

Those enrolled, adults aged roughly 18 to 89 years, came from 25 or so US areas. Exposed volunteers were people who met a COVID-19 case within 2 weeks before study entry. Produced via immunoSEQ multiplex PCR; TCRdb's table is partial and in-frame only. The sample lists 200,000 to 250,000 clones, roughly 89% seen once, with more than 12% in the top ten. The V end was cut by 0 bases, the J end by 1 base, with 12 bases between. The CDR3 runs 15 residues. CDR1 GTSNPN and CDR2 SVGIG come from the germline V gene (reference sequence). The chain uses TRBV30 and TRBJ1-1; TRBD1 might be the D (6 bases). The receptor comes from a man aged 30-40 years who had been exposed to COVID-19. Sequencing was done on a sample of PBMCs or T cells enriched from blood (not recorded which). Written as DNA, the CDR3 is TGTGCCTGGAGTGTATGGGGGCAGCAGAACACTGAAGCTTTCTTT. Its translation is CAWSVWGQQNTEAFF.